One sample yielded the 17 T cell receptor beta chains listed below, sequenced in a study of T cell repertoires in cytomegalovirus infection. The antigens for these receptors are not known. TCRdb passed the reads through MiXCR, listing each CDR3 protein once. The repertoire holds 750,000 to 900,000 distinct CDR3 sequences, with just under 30% as singletons. This sample comprised cultured CD8+ T cells from PBMCs, obtained from culture after CMV antigen stimulation. The source is a human donor in good health (CMV status not recorded). Some clones in this sample may be carry-over from other donors' samples.

This clonotype was seen ten or more times. The V gene is TRBV7-9, the J gene TRBJ1-1; D perhaps matches TRBD1 (6 bases). This CDR3 comprises 13 residues. V was clipped by 7 bases and J by 0 bases, with 9 bases between them. Per the germline V gene, CDR1 is SEHNR and CDR2 is FQNEAQ (reference sequence). CDR3 nucleotide sequence: TGTGCCAGCACCCCAGGGGTGAACACTGAAGCTTTCTTT. Protein product: CASTPGVNTEAFF.

This clonotype was found a few times. This chain links TRBV20-1 with TRBJ2-1, with a weak D call TRBD2 (6 bases). V was shortened by 6 bases and J by 12 bases, with 30 bases between the two germline ends. The CDR3 runs 16 residues. The germline V gene encodes CDR1 DFQATT and CDR2 SNEGSKA (reference sequence). The CDR3 DNA sequence: TGCAGTGCCCAACTTCGGGGATACGGCCTTTGGGGAGGGCAGTTCTTC. It encodes CSAQLRGYGLWGGQFF.

This clonotype was counted between two and nine times. This rearrangement joins TRBV19 to TRBJ1-4; 7 positions agree with TRBD1. V was clipped by 6 bases and J by 5 bases; unmatched bases: 12. CDR3 length equals 16 residues. The V gene's germline CDR1 is LNHDA and CDR2 SQIVND (reference sequence). DNA for the CDR3: TGTGCCAGTAGCAACCCGGACAGGACCATCAATGAAAAACTGTTTTTT. Translated, it gives CASSNPDRTINEKLFF.

V is TRBV10-3 and J is TRBJ2-6, with D possibly matching TRBD1 (6 bases). V gave up 6 bases and J gave up 3 bases, with 12 bases separating them. Germline CDR1 reads ENHRY; CDR2 reads SYGVKD. This CDR3 comprises 15 residues. The CDR3 here is CAIRVQGDGANVLTF. The CDR3 DNA follows: TGTGCCATCAGGGTACAGGGTGATGGGGCCAACGTCCTGACTTTC.

The genes are TRBV9 and TRBJ1-5; TRBD1 agrees at 9 bases. The CDR3 is made up of 15 amino acids. Germline lookup yields CDR1 SGDLS and CDR2 YYNGEE. The V and J ends lost 3 bases and 4 bases, in that order; junction bases with no gene match: 5. This chain's CDR3 is CASSAAGTGNQPQHF. The CDR3 DNA reads as TGTGCCAGCAGCGCCGCGGGGACAGGGAATCAGCCCCAGCATTTT.

The CDR3 coding sequence is TGCGCCAGCAGCCAAACGACAGGGACCACTGAAGCTTTCTTT. This sequence encodes CASSQTTGTTEAFF. The chain couples TRBV4-1 to TRBJ1-1; TRBD1 matches 7 bases. Germline CDR1 is MGHRA and CDR2 is YSYEKL. The ends lost 2 bases at V and 4 bases at J; junction bases unmatched: 4. This CDR3 is built from 14 residues.

The chain carries TRBV27 and TRBJ2-2, with TRBD2 matching 7 bases. Losses at the gene ends were 10 bases for V and 8 bases for J; bases not matched to a gene: 7. This CDR3 is built from 12 residues. Germline V gives CDR1 MNHEY, CDR2 SMNVEV (reference sequence). CDR3 sequence reads: CAITNGGGELFF. The CDR3, as DNA: TGTGCCATCACAAACGGGGGGGGGGAGCTGTTTTTT.

This clonotype was observed a handful of times. The rearrangement joins TRBV4-3 to TRBJ1-1; tentatively, D is TRBD1 (6 bases). Germline CDR1 reads LGHNA; CDR2 reads YSLEER. CDR3 size: 14 residues. V was clipped by 0 bases and J by 6 bases, with 11 bases between them. CDR3 bases: TGCGCCAGCAGCCAAGATTTGGGGGCTGCTGAAGCTTTCTTT. It yields the protein CASSQDLGAAEAFF.

The chain uses TRBV29-1 and TRBJ2-1; possibly TRBD1 for D (5 bases). With 4 bases removed from V and 4 bases from J, the gap between germline ends came to 14 bases. This CDR3 has 14 residues. From germline, CDR1 is SQVTM and CDR2 ANQGSEA. The CDR3 nucleotides are TGCAGCGTTGCCAGGCTTGGGGCTTACAATGAGCAGTTCTTC. It is translated as CSVARLGAYNEQFF.

The table lists this clonotype with a few counts. The chain carries TRBV7-2 and TRBJ2-1, with 7 bases matching TRBD1. With 4 bases clipped from V and 8 bases from J, the junction kept 14 bases outside the gene matches. This CDR3 spans 16 amino acids. Germline V gives CDR1 SGHTA, CDR2 FQGNSA. CDR3 in DNA: TGTGCCAGCAGCTACCGGGACAGTGCGGTCCTACATGAGCAGTTCTTC. Protein: CASSYRDSAVLHEQFF.

Points on this clonotype: Possible read error: a much larger clone is one base away. V gene TRBV7-9 combines with J gene TRBJ1-2, with TRBD1 identical over 7 bases. The CDR3 length is 14 residues. The ends lost 0 bases at V and 4 bases at J; junction bases unmatched: 2. The germline gives CDR1 SEHNR, CDR2 FQNEAQ (reference sequence). As DNA, the CDR3 is TGTGCCAGCAGCTTAGCACAGGGGAGCTATGGCTACACCTTC. Translating gives CASSLAQGSYGYTF.

This clonotype was detected only a few times. This chain joins TRBV2 and TRBJ2-7; weak D call: TRBD2 (5 bases). Germline V gene sequence: CDR1 SNHLY, CDR2 FYNNEI. This CDR3 has 13 residues. The V end was cut by 3 bases, the J end by 7 bases, with 13 bases between. This CDR3 reads CASSEGGLREQYV. CDR3 coding DNA: TGTGCCAGCAGTGAGGGTGGACTCCGGGAGCAGTACGTC.

The chain couples TRBV7-4 to TRBJ2-3; D might be TRBD1 (5 bases). The germline gives CDR1 SGHVT, CDR2 SQSDAQ. Deletions cut 10 bases from V and 3 bases from J, with 17 bases between. The CDR3 totals 14 residues. In nucleotides, the CDR3 is TGTGCCACAGGGCGTCGGCTAGAGACAGATACGCAGTATTTT. Its protein product is CATGRRLETDTQYF.

This clonotype was recorded a few times. The chain uses TRBV3-1 and TRBJ2-1; a possible D gene is TRBD2 (6 bases). Germline V CDR1 and CDR2: LGHDT, YNNKEL (reference sequence). This CDR3 is built from 14 residues. Trimming left V 1 base short and J 5 bases short, with 9 bases between. DNA for the CDR3: TGTGCCAGCAGCCAAGCTGGGGGGAACAATGAGCAGTTCTTC. Its protein product is CASSQAGGNNEQFF.

This clonotype was detected a few times. The chain employs TRBV12-3 or TRBV12-4 and TRBJ1-3; the D is unclear. The CDR3 loop spans 16 amino acids. The V gene lost 2 bases and the J gene lost 0 bases, with 11 bases spanning the gap. This chain's CDR3 is CASSLMGFVSGNTIYF. The CDR3 coding sequence is TGTGCCAGCAGTTTAATGGGGTTCGTCTCTGGAAACACCATATATTTT.

The rearrangement joins TRBV20-1 to TRBJ2-2; no clear D gene. Trimming stripped 4 bases from V and 1 base from J, with 7 bases between. This CDR3 has 13 residues. Germline CDR1 DFQATT, CDR2 SNEGSKA (reference sequence). The CDR3 spells CSATAGNTGELFF. CDR3 DNA sequence: TGCAGTGCTACCGCAGGGAACACCGGGGAGCTGTTTTTT.

V and J are TRBV6-4 and TRBJ1-4; no clear D. CDR1 MRHNA and CDR2 SNTAGT come from the germline V gene. Trimming took off 2 bases at V and 4 bases at J, with 8 bases between the two ends. The CDR3 covers 14 residues. DNA for the CDR3: TGTGCCAGCAGTGACGTGGACGGTAATGAAAAACTGTTTTTT. It specifies CASSDVDGNEKLFF.